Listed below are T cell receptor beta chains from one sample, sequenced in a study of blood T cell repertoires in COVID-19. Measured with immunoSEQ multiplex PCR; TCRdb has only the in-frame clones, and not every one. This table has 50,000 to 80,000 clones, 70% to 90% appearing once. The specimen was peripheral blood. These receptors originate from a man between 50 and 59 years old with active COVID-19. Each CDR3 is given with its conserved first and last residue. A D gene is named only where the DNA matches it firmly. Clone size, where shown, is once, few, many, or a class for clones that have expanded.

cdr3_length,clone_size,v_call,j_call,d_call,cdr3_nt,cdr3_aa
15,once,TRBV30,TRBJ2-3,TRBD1,TGTGCCTGGAGTGTCGGACAGGGGATCGCAGATACGCAGTATTTT,CAWSVGQGIADTQYF
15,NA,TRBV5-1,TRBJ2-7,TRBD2,TGCGCCAGCAGCTTGGGCGGGGGTACTTTCTACGAGCAGTACTTC,CASSLGGGTFYEQYF
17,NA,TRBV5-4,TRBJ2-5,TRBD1,TGTGCCAGCAGCTTCGGGGGTCCCGGGACAGGGCAAGAGACCCAGTACTTC,CASSFGGPGTGQETQYF
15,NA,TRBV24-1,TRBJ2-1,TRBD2,TGTGCCACCAGTCCGGGAGGGGGGTTTAGAGGTGAGCAGTTCTTC,CATSPGGGFRGEQFF
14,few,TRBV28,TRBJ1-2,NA,TGTGCCAGCAGTTTACCTAATGTCCGGAGGGGCTACACCTTC,CASSLPNVRRGYTF
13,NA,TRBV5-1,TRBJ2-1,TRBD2,TGCGCCAGCAGCCCCGGGGGGGCCAATGAGCAGTTCTTC,CASSPGGANEQFF
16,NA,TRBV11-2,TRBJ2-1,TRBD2,TGTGCCAGCAGCTCCCGAGTAGCGGGGGACTACAATGAGCAGTTCTTC,CASSSRVAGDYNEQFF
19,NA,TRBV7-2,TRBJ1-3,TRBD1,TGTGCCAGCAGCTCCCGGGACAGGGGAACGGTTAGCTCTGGAAACACCATATATTTT,CASSSRDRGTVSSGNTIYF
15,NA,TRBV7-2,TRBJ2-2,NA,TGTGCCAGCAGCGCCGGACTTTTTAACACCGGGGAGCTGTTTTTT,CASSAGLFNTGELFF
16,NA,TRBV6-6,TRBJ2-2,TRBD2,TGTGCCAGCAGTTACGTGGCTCTAGCGGGAGGTGGGGAGCTGTTTTTT,CASSYVALAGGGELFF
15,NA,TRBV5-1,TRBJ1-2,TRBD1,TGCGCCAGCAGCTTGGCCCAGACAGGGGTCGATGGCTACACCTTC,CASSLAQTGVDGYTF
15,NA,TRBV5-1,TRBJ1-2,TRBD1,TGCGCCAGCAGCTTGCCGGGACAGGGGGGCTATGGCTACACCTTC,CASSLPGQGGYGYTF
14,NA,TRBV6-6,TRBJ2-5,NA,TGTGCCAGCAGTTACAGATCACAGGGAGAGACCCAGTACTTC,CASSYRSQGETQYF
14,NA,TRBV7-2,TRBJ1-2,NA,TGTGCCAGCAGCATAAGGGACAAGAACTATGGCTACACCTTC,CASSIRDKNYGYTF
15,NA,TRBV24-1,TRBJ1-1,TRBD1,TGTGCCACCAGCGCTTCCAGGGGGATTAACACTGAAGCTTTCTTT,CATSASRGINTEAFF
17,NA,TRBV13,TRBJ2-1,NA,TGTGCCAGCAGCGCTACGTCAACAGAGCCTTTCTACAATGAGCAGTTCTTC,CASSATSTEPFYNEQFF
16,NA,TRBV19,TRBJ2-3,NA,TGTGCCAGTAAACCCCTGGCCAGGGAGGGCACAGATACGCAGTATTTT,CASKPLAREGTDTQYF
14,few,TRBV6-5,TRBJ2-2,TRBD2,TGTGCCAGCAGCCTAGCGGTGAACACCGGGGAGCTGTTTTTT,CASSLAVNTGELFF
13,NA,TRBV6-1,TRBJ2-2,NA,TGTGCCAGCAGTTCTCCGCGTCCCGGGGAGCTGTTTTTT,CASSSPRPGELFF
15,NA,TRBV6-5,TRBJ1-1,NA,TGTGCCAGCAGTTACTTTGCTGCCCCAGGGACTGAAGCTTTCTTT,CASSYFAAPGTEAFF
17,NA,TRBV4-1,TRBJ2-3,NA,TGCGCCAGCAGCCAAGTACTACCGACTAGGAGGGCAGATACGCAGTATTTT,CASSQVLPTRRADTQYF
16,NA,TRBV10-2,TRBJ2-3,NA,TGCGCCAGCAGTGAGTGGGCCGCAGGGGAGACAGATACGCAGTATTTT,CASSEWAAGETDTQYF
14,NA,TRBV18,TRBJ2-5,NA,TGTGCCAGCTCACCGCGCTGGGAGAGGGAGACCCAGTACTTC,CASSPRWERETQYF
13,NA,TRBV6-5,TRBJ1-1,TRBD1,TGTGCCAGCAGGTCCGACAGGGGAGGTGAAGCTTTCTTT,CASRSDRGGEAFF
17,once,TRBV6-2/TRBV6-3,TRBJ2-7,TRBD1,TGTGCCAGCAGTTACCTACCCGGGACAGGGATTTCCTACGAGCAGTACTTC,CASSYLPGTGISYEQYF
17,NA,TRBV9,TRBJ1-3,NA,TGTGCCAGCAGCCCTCGGGTTGGGAGTGCGGGAGGAAACACCATATATTTT,CASSPRVGSAGGNTIYF
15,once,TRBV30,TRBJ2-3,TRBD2,TGTGCCTGGAGTGTAACTAGCGGTCCTCGTAATACGCAGTATTTT,CAWSVTSGPRNTQYF
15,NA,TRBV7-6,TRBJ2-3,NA,TGTGCCAGCAGCTCCAGAGGTATCGGCGCAGATACGCAGTATTTT,CASSSRGIGADTQYF
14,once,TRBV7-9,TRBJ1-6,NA,TGTGCCAGCAGCCCCCCGAGCCTTAATTCACCCCTCCACTTT,CASSPPSLNSPLHF
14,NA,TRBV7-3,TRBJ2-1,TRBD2,TGTGCCAGCAGCTCCCGACTAGCGGGGGATGAGCAGTTCTTC,CASSSRLAGDEQFF
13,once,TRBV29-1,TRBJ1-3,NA,TGCAGCGTTGTAAGGGGCTCTGGAAACACCATATATTTT,CSVVRGSGNTIYF
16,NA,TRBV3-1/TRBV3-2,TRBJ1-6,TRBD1,TGTGCCAGCAGCCACAATCCGGGACAGGGGAAAGAGGCCCTCCACTTT,CASSHNPGQGKEALHF
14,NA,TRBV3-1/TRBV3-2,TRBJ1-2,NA,TGTGCCAGCAGCCATCAGACAGTCGCGGAAGGCTACACCTTC,CASSHQTVAEGYTF
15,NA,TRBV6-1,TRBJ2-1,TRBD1,TGTGCCAGCAGTGAAGGAGGGACAGGGGGCAATGAGCAGTTCTTC,CASSEGGTGGNEQFF
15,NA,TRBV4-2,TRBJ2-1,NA,TGTGCCAGCAGCCAAGGAGGGTCGGGTAGTGATGAGCAGTTCTTC,CASSQGGSGSDEQFF
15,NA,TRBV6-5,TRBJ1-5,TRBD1,TGTGCCAGCAGGACAGGGGAGGCAAGCAATCAGCCCCAGCATTTT,CASRTGEASNQPQHF
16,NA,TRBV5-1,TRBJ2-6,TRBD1,TGCGCCAGCAGCTTGGGACAGGGGGGTGGGGCCAACGTCCTGACTTTC,CASSLGQGGGANVLTF
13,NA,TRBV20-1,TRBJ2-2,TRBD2,TGCAGTGCTAGTGGCGGGGGGGGCGGGGAGCTGTTTTTT,CSASGGGGGELFF
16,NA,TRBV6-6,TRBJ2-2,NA,TGTGCCAGCAGTCGAAGTGACACCGATAACACCGGGGAGCTGTTTTTT,CASSRSDTDNTGELFF
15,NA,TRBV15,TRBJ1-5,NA,TGTGCCACCAGCAGAGACTGGGGGGTAGGTCAGCCCCAGCATTTT,CATSRDWGVGQPQHF
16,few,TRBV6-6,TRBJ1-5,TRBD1,TGTGCCAGCCGGGAGCCGGGACAGGGGGCAAATCAGCCCCAGCATTTT,CASREPGQGANQPQHF
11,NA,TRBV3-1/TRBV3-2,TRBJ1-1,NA,TGTGCCAGCCGAGGGGGAACTGAAGCTTTCTTT,CASRGGTEAFF
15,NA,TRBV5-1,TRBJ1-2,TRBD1,TGCGCCAGCAGCCCCCCTGACAGGGCTAACTATGGCTACACCTTC,CASSPPDRANYGYTF
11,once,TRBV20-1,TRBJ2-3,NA,TGCAGCGGGAGACTAACAGATACGCAGTATTTT,CSGRLTDTQYF
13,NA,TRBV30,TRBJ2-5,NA,TGTGCCTGGAGTGCAGTCAGGGGAGAGACCCAGTACTTC,CAWSAVRGETQYF
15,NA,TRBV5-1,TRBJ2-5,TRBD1,TGCGCCAGCAGCCACGGGACAGGGGATCAAGAGACCCAGTACTTC,CASSHGTGDQETQYF
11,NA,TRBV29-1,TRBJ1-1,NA,TGCACCGCAACAGGGAACACTGAAGCTTTCTTT,CTATGNTEAFF
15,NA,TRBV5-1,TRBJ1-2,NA,TGCGCCAGCAGCCAGGTTCCACCTCAGACGTATGGCTACACCTTC,CASSQVPPQTYGYTF
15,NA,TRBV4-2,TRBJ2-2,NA,TGTGCCAGCAGCCAAGATAATCGGCGGACCGGGGAGCTGTTTTTT,CASSQDNRRTGELFF
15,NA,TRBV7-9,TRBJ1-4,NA,TGTGCCAGCAGCCTGAATTCGGGAACTAATGAAAAACTGTTTTTT,CASSLNSGTNEKLFF
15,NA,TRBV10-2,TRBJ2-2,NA,TGCGCCAGCAGTGAAGGTGCAGGGGATACCGGGGAGCTGTTTTTT,CASSEGAGDTGELFF
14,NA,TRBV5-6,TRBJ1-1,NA,TGTGCCAGCAGCTTGGGACGGGTTGCCACTGAAGCTTTCTTT,CASSLGRVATEAFF
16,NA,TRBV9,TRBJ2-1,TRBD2,TGTGCCAGCAGCGTAGCTACTAGCGGCCTATACAATGAGCAGTTCTTC,CASSVATSGLYNEQFF